This TCR beta chain was profiled in a study of blood T cell repertoires in COVID-19. Authors' processing steps: Amplifying reference gene primers gave estimates of nucleated cell counts. The repertoire was sequenced with immunoSEQ multiplex PCR; TCRdb's copy has only in-frame clones and lacks some. V, J and clone size derive from that table, while D and trimming were established from the DNA sequence. The sample records about 210,000 clones, roughly 86% being singletons. This clone was seen only a few times. CDR3 length equals 13 residues. Germline-derived CDR1 and CDR2 are MNHEY and SVGAGI. V shed 6 bases, J shed 7 bases, and the junction held 8 bases outside the gene matches.

The gene calls are TRBV6-5 and TRBJ1-1, with 7 positions matching TRBD1. The sequencing input was peripheral blood. The receptor comes from a woman between 45 and 65 years old with active or convalescent COVID-19. Written as DNA, the CDR3 is TGTGCCAGCAGGAAGGCCCGGGACAGTGAAGCTTTCTTT. Translating it yields CASRKARDSEAFF.